A selection of T cell receptor beta chains follows, all from one sample in a study of tumor-infiltrating lymphocytes in primary liver carcinoma. TCRdb redid the calling of the multiplex PCR reads with MiXCR, one entry per CDR3 protein. The table records 310,000 or so distinct CDR3 sequences, 65% of them present only once. The sample comprised peripheral blood. Receptors originate from a man aged 35-49 years with primary liver carcinoma and hepatitis B virus infection. Both conserved end residues are part of each CDR3. D genes are given only for firm matches. Expanded clones get a size class; other rows say once, few or many, or leave the size out.

TRBV29-1,NA,TRBJ2-3,NA,CVGQSKRDTQYF,TGCGTCGGACAGTCTAAACGGGATACGCAGTATTTT
TRBV12-3/TRBV12-4,many,TRBJ1-1,NA,CASSLAPMNTEAFF,TGTGCCAGCAGTTTAGCGCCGATGAACACTGAAGCTTTCTTT
TRBV12-3/TRBV12-4,once,TRBJ1-6,TRBD1,CTSSDRDDSPPHF,TGTACCAGCTCCGACAGGGACGACTCACCCCCCCACTTT
TRBV4-1,many,TRBJ2-7,NA,CASSQGSGATYEQYF,TGCGCCAGCAGCCAGGGGTCAGGGGCAACCTACGAGCAGTACTTC
TRBV5-1,NA,TRBJ2-1,TRBD2,CASSLRAGVANGQFF,TGCGCCAGCAGCCTGCGGGCGGGAGTAGCCAATGGGCAGTTCTTC
TRBV29-1,many,TRBJ2-1,NA,CSGGRVYNEQFF,TGCAGCGGTGGCAGGGTCTACAATGAGCAGTTCTTC
TRBV29-1,many,TRBJ2-2,NA,CSFKGNTGELFF,TGCAGCTTTAAGGGGAACACCGGGGAGCTGTTTTTT
TRBV6-2/TRBV6-3,many,TRBJ2-7,NA,CASISFGEQYF,TGTGCCAGCATTTCGTTCGGGGAGCAGTACTTC
TRBV29-1,once,TRBJ2-3,NA,CSVAGESTDTQYF,TGCAGCGTTGCTGGGGAAAGCACAGATACGCAGTATTTT
TRBV11-1,NA,TRBJ2-1,NA,CASSSPQAVDAALGHNEQFF,TGTGCCAGTAGCTCCCCCCAGGCAGTAGATGCAGCCCTGGGGCACAATGAGCAGTTCTTC
TRBV10-3,NA,TRBJ2-2,NA,CAISDRENTGELFF,TGTGCCATCAGTGACAGGGAGAACACCGGGGAGCTGTTTTTT
TRBV11-2,many,TRBJ2-5,NA,CASSSPRTPWETQYF,TGTGCCAGCAGCTCGCCGCGGACCCCCTGGGAGACCCAGTACTTC
TRBV11-2,NA,TRBJ2-4,NA,CASSPNIEDSDKNIQYF,TGTGCCAGCAGCCCTAATATCGAGGATAGTGACAAAAACATTCAGTACTTC
TRBV6-2/TRBV6-3,many,TRBJ2-1,TRBD2,CASSYSPSGSLNEQFF,TGTGCCAGCAGTTACTCCCCTAGCGGGAGTCTTAATGAGCAGTTCTTC
TRBV6-2/TRBV6-3,many,TRBJ2-7,TRBD1,CASSWDRGPYEQYF,TGTGCCAGCAGTTGGGACAGGGGTCCCTACGAGCAGTACTTC
TRBV5-1,NA,TRBJ1-4,TRBD1,CTSSLRTGGEKLFF,TGCACCAGCAGCTTGCGGACAGGGGGTGAAAAACTGTTTTTT
TRBV11-2,NA,TRBJ2-7,TRBD2,CASSFGLGRSYERYF,TGTGCCAGCAGCTTTGGACTAGGACGGTCCTACGAGCGGTACTTC
TRBV6-5,many,TRBJ2-3,NA,CATTREYSTDTQYF,TGTGCCACTACCAGGGAGTATAGCACAGATACGCAGTATTTT
TRBV6-5,NA,TRBJ2-5,NA,CASSYWRVGETQYF,TGTGCCAGCAGTTATTGGCGAGTAGGGGAGACCCAGTACTTC
TRBV5-1,NA,TRBJ2-3,NA,CASLSETDTQYF,TGCGCCAGCCTCAGCGAGACAGATACGCAGTATTTT
TRBV11-2,few,TRBJ2-3,NA,CARSRTGTGGDTQYF,TGTGCCCGCAGCCGGACCGGGACTGGAGGGGATACACAGTATTTT
TRBV14,few,TRBJ2-5,NA,CASSQGRTVRGETQYF,TGTGCCAGCAGCCAAGGCCGGACCGTAAGGGGGGAGACCCAGTACTTC
TRBV12-3/TRBV12-4,NA,TRBJ1-1,TRBD1,CARSKTGNTEAFF,TGTGCCAGAAGCAAGACAGGGAACACTGAAGCTTTCTTC
TRBV29-1,many,TRBJ2-3,NA,CSPTEIGTDTQYF,TGCAGCCCGACTGAGATAGGCACAGATACGCAGTATTTT
TRBV11-2,NA,TRBJ2-5,NA,CANNFSRFPEVQYF,TGTGCCAACAACTTTAGCCGTTTTCCAGAGGTCCAATACTTC
TRBV5-1,many,TRBJ2-5,NA,CASTGNKETQYF,TGCGCCAGCACGGGGAATAAAGAGACCCAGTACTTC
TRBV7-3,once,TRBJ2-3,NA,CASSLARLEIRTDTQYF,TGTGCCAGCAGCTTGGCTCGTCTTGAAATTCGCACAGATACGCAGTATTTT
TRBV6-2/TRBV6-3,NA,TRBJ2-7,TRBD2,CASSMPASGRDEQYF,TGTGCCAGCAGTATGCCGGCTAGCGGGAGAGACGAGCAGTACTTC
TRBV4-2,many,TRBJ2-7,TRBD2,CASSGKPGLAGGPHEQYF,TGTGCCAGCAGTGGAAAACCGGGACTAGCGGGAGGGCCACACGAGCAGTACTTC
TRBV11-1,NA,TRBJ2-4,NA,CASSLGCQNIQYF,TGTGCCAGCAGCTTAGGCTGTCAGAACATTCAGTACTTC
TRBV28,NA,TRBJ1-6,NA,CASKANSPLHF,TGTGCCAGCAAGGCTAATTCACCCCTCCACTTT
TRBV11-2,NA,TRBJ2-7,TRBD1,CASSPIQGVVYEQYF,TGTGCCAGCAGCCCCATACAGGGGGTCGTCTACGAGCAGTACTTC
TRBV29-1,many,TRBJ1-1,NA,CSVTLEENTEAFF,TGCAGCGTTACCCTAGAGGAGAACACTGAAGCTTTCTTT
TRBV11-2,NA,TRBJ1-5,NA,CVSSTGTPSNKPQHF,TGTGTCAGCAGCACCGGGACACCTAGCAATAAGCCCCAGCATTTT